This T cell receptor beta chain was observed in a study of T cell responses to AZD1222 COVID-19 vaccine. Regarding the study as a whole: When two AZD1222 doses had been given, Spike-specific TCR breadth and depth rose. The study identified only five to seven AZD1222 recipients as seropositive at baseline. Regions 160-218 and 743-854 dominated among vaccine-associated CD4 TCRs spanning spike.

A word on this clone: The antigen is not known.

The assay was immunoSEQ multiplex PCR, and TCRdb's table has in-frame clones only and misses some. The sample shows around 150,000 clones, under 95% of them seen only once. This CDR3 has 15 residues. CDR1 is SGHTS and CDR2 is YDEGEE in the germline V gene. Trimming left V 4 bases short and J 7 bases short, with 17 bases between. The material was peripheral blood, obtained on day 0 of MenACWY control vaccination. The chain recombines TRBV5-8 with TRBJ1-4, with D uncertain. This clonotype originated in an adult in good health. The CDR3 DNA reads as TGTGCCAGCAGCCCGGGATCGGGGAGGACTGAAAAACTGTTTTTT. Translating gives CASSPGSGRTEKLFF.